This T cell receptor beta chain is drawn from a study of post-analysis software for immune sequencing data. Study findings and constraints: In patients, TRBV5-6, TRBV5-1 and TRBV20-1 belonged to four or five TRBV segments found more frequently than in controls. By F measure, strong co-clustering occurred among samples prepared in the same batch.

The CDR3 covers 16 residues. Germline V gene sequence: CDR1 MDHEN, CDR2 SYDVKM. V lost 1 base, J lost 5 bases, and 6 bases stayed unmatched. Presence of unique molecular identifiers characterized the TCR beta cDNA libraries. Each batch of about 1 to 11 million T cells produced a few hundred thousand cDNA molecules. TCRdb fed the PCR reads into MiXCR, producing one record per CDR3 protein. The data hold hundreds of thousands of distinct CDR3 sequences, with roughly three fifths observed a single time. To note about this clonotype: Its specificity is unknown.

The receptor's source is a girl aged 2 to 9 with multiple sclerosis. Sequenced sample: blood. The chain joins TRBV28 to TRBJ2-2, with 8 positions matching TRBD2. For the CDR3, the DNA is TGTGCCAGCAGTTTATCGACTAGCGCTACGACCGGGGAGCTGTTTTTT. Its protein is CASSLSTSATTGELFF.